What follows describes a single T cell receptor beta chain. This entry comes from a study of monozygotic twins with inflammatory bowel disease. Using TCRalpha and TCRbeta cDNA, the researchers carried out two nested PCRs that lasted around 15 and 9 cycles. With the 5' RACE reads reprocessed, TCRdb shows one record per CDR3 protein and no DNA. This listing includes over 150,000 distinct CDR3 sequences. Germline V lookup: CDR1 SGHKS, CDR2 YYEKEE (reference sequence). The CDR3 loop spans 13 amino acids. V usage is TRBV5-5 and J usage is TRBJ1-1; the D gene TCRdb calls, TRBD1, cannot be checked with no DNA. This TCR was recovered from a human donor with ulcerative colitis or Crohn's disease, or a healthy co-twin of an affected twin (not recorded which). Sequences were obtained from blood. CDR3 sequence reads: CASSITGVTEAFF.